These T cell receptor beta chains were read from a single sample in a study of T cell responses to AZD1222 COVID-19 vaccine. Measured with immunoSEQ multiplex PCR; TCRdb has only the in-frame clones, and not every one. The sample yields 140,000 to 150,000 clones, roughly nine tenths seen once. Here the sequenced sample was peripheral blood, taken on day 0 of AZD1222 vaccination. All receptors come from an adult in good health. Each CDR3 is given with its conserved first and last residue. Fields, in order: D gene, J gene, V gene, clone size, CDR3 DNA, CDR3 protein. D genes are given only for firm matches. Clone size appears in some rows only: once, few, many, or a class for an expanded clone.

D gene: .; J gene: TRBJ1-1; V gene: TRBV19; clone size: many; CDR3 DNA: TGTGCCAGTAGCGTTTTGGGGGCTGAAGCTTTCTTT; CDR3 protein: CASSVLGAEAFF
D gene: TRBD2; J gene: TRBJ2-7; V gene: TRBV2; clone size: .; CDR3 DNA: TGTGCCAGCAGAGGGACTAGCGGGAGTCACGAGCAGTACTTC; CDR3 protein: CASRGTSGSHEQYF
D gene: .; J gene: TRBJ2-7; V gene: TRBV4-1; clone size: .; CDR3 DNA: TGCGCCAGCAGCCAAGTGGTCGTGGCGCACGAGCAGTACTTC; CDR3 protein: CASSQVVVAHEQYF
D gene: .; J gene: TRBJ1-2; V gene: TRBV28; clone size: .; CDR3 DNA: TGTGCCAGCAGCCCCGGGGGGCGCGAGAAAGGCTACACCTTC; CDR3 protein: CASSPGGREKGYTF
D gene: .; J gene: TRBJ1-2; V gene: TRBV20-1; clone size: .; CDR3 DNA: TGCAGTCCATGGGAAAATTACTACACCTTC; CDR3 protein: CSPWENYYTF
D gene: .; J gene: TRBJ2-7; V gene: TRBV28; clone size: .; CDR3 DNA: TGTGCCAGCAGCCCCGCGTGGGCGACCTCCTACGAGCAGTACTTC; CDR3 protein: CASSPAWATSYEQYF
D gene: .; J gene: TRBJ1-5; V gene: TRBV7-8; clone size: .; CDR3 DNA: TGTGCCAGCAGCTACCGGGGGGGCAAGGGCAATCAGCCCCAGCATTTT; CDR3 protein: CASSYRGGKGNQPQHF
D gene: .; J gene: TRBJ1-5; V gene: TRBV21-1; clone size: .; CDR3 DNA: TGTGCCAGCAGCAGACCGGACTGGACAGGGGAAAGCAATCAGCCCCAGCATTTT; CDR3 protein: CASSRPDWTGESNQPQHF
D gene: .; J gene: TRBJ2-7; V gene: TRBV27; clone size: .; CDR3 DNA: TGTGCCAGCAGGATGCGCGGGGGCCTTATGGAGCAGTACTTC; CDR3 protein: CASRMRGGLMEQYF
D gene: TRBD2; J gene: TRBJ2-1; V gene: TRBV19; clone size: .; CDR3 DNA: TGTGCCAGTAGTCGAATTTCACTAGCGGGAGGAGGGTCCTACAATGAGCAGTTCTTC; CDR3 protein: CASSRISLAGGGSYNEQFF
D gene: TRBD1; J gene: TRBJ1-5; V gene: TRBV18; clone size: .; CDR3 DNA: TGTGCCAGCTCACGGGACAGGGCCCGCAATCAGCCCCAGCATTTT; CDR3 protein: CASSRDRARNQPQHF
D gene: .; J gene: TRBJ2-5; V gene: TRBV6-2/TRBV6-3; clone size: .; CDR3 DNA: TGTGCCAGCAGTTACTCGATTGGTCCGGGAGCAGGAGAGACCCAGTACTTC; CDR3 protein: CASSYSIGPGAGETQYF
D gene: .; J gene: TRBJ2-7; V gene: TRBV7-2; clone size: .; CDR3 DNA: TGTGCCAGCAGCTTTGGGGGCTCCTACGAGCAGTACTTC; CDR3 protein: CASSFGGSYEQYF
D gene: .; J gene: TRBJ1-1; V gene: TRBV19; clone size: .; CDR3 DNA: TGTGCCAGCTGTAGGACATTGAACACTGAAGCTTTCTTT; CDR3 protein: CASCRTLNTEAFF
D gene: .; J gene: TRBJ2-1; V gene: TRBV20-1; clone size: .; CDR3 DNA: TGCAGTGCTAACTTCGGGATCGAGCAGTTCTTC; CDR3 protein: CSANFGIEQFF
D gene: TRBD2; J gene: TRBJ2-1; V gene: TRBV5-1; clone size: .; CDR3 DNA: TGCGCCAGCAGCAAAGCTAGCGGGAGAGGGGATGAGCAGTTCTTC; CDR3 protein: CASSKASGRGDEQFF
D gene: .; J gene: TRBJ2-2; V gene: TRBV12-2; clone size: .; CDR3 DNA: TGTGCAAGTCGCTTAGCCCGCCCAGGGACAGAAAACACCGGGGAGCTGTTTTTT; CDR3 protein: CASRLARPGTENTGELFF